The clone carrying this T cell receptor (beta chain) was counted only a few times. The antigen is undetermined. TCRdb used MiXCR to reprocess the RT-PCR reads, holding one entry per CDR3 protein. The table has fewer than 750,000 distinct CDR3 sequences, approximately 14% seen once. The CDR3 is 12 amino acids. V lost 6 bases to trimming and J lost 5 bases, with 14 bases between them. Per the germline V gene, CDR1 is SQVTM and CDR2 is ANQGSEA. The data were taken from a study of response to subunit inactivated influenza vaccine. Points from the study as a whole: With each seasonal influenza vaccination, the authors suggested, few new T cells are recruited.

The chain uses TRBV29-1 and TRBJ2-7; maybe TRBD1 (6 bases). This receptor was identified in a man in his fifties who received an inactivated influenza vaccine. Material: PBMCs from blood, obtained approximately 13 days after vaccination. CDR3 nucleotide sequence: TGCAGCGTGGGACATGTCGAGGACGAGCAGTACTTC. Its protein is CSVGHVEDEQYF.